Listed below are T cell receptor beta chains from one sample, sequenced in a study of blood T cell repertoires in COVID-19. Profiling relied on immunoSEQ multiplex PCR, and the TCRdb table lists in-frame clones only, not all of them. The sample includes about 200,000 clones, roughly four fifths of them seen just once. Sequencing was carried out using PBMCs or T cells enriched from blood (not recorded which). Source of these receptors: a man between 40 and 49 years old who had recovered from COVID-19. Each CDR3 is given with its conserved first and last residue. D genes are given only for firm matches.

CDR3 DNA: TGTGCCAGCAGCAAAGATGACAGGTACTATGGCTACACCTTC
CDR3 protein: CASSKDDRYYGYTF
J gene: TRBJ1-2
V gene: TRBV21-1
D gene: .

CDR3 DNA: TGTGCCAGCTCACCACCGAGTTGGGAGGGCACTGAAGCTTTCTTT
CDR3 protein: CASSPPSWEGTEAFF
J gene: TRBJ1-1
V gene: TRBV18
D gene: .

CDR3 DNA: TGTGCCAGCAGGCCGAACAGGGGCAGCAATCAGCCCCAGCATTTT
CDR3 protein: CASRPNRGSNQPQHF
J gene: TRBJ1-5
V gene: TRBV6-5
D gene: TRBD1

CDR3 DNA: TGCGCCAGCAGCCTACAGACTACACCTAGTGAGCAGTTCTTC
CDR3 protein: CASSLQTTPSEQFF
J gene: TRBJ2-1
V gene: TRBV5-1
D gene: .

CDR3 DNA: TGTGCCAGCAGTTGGGACAGTTCGCGGAACACCATATATTTT
CDR3 protein: CASSWDSSRNTIYF
J gene: TRBJ1-3
V gene: TRBV6-6
D gene: TRBD1

CDR3 DNA: TGCGCCAGCAGCCGGGAGGACGCAACCAGGGGCTACACCTTC
CDR3 protein: CASSREDATRGYTF
J gene: TRBJ1-2
V gene: TRBV5-1
D gene: .

CDR3 DNA: TGTGCCAGCCAGCCGGAGGGCTCCGAGACCCAGTACTTC
CDR3 protein: CASQPEGSETQYF
J gene: TRBJ2-5
V gene: TRBV12-3/TRBV12-4
D gene: .

CDR3 DNA: TGTGCCAGCAGCGAACAGGGTTGGGATGAGCAGTTCTTC
CDR3 protein: CASSEQGWDEQFF
J gene: TRBJ2-1
V gene: TRBV9
D gene: .

CDR3 DNA: TGTGCCAGTAGTCATGTCCCCCGGGACAGCGTCAATCAGCCCCAGCATTTT
CDR3 protein: CASSHVPRDSVNQPQHF
J gene: TRBJ1-5
V gene: TRBV19
D gene: TRBD1

CDR3 DNA: TGTGCCAGCAGTTTGTTCAGCGGAGGCGCCGGGGAGCTGTTTTTT
CDR3 protein: CASSLFSGGAGELFF
J gene: TRBJ2-2
V gene: TRBV28
D gene: .

CDR3 DNA: TGTGCCAGCAGTTTTGACATGAACACTGAAGCTTTCTTT
CDR3 protein: CASSFDMNTEAFF
J gene: TRBJ1-1
V gene: TRBV28
D gene: .

CDR3 DNA: TGTGCCAGCAGCTTAGGGCCAGCGGGGGGGCTGAACGAGCAGTACTTC
CDR3 protein: CASSLGPAGGLNEQYF
J gene: TRBJ2-7
V gene: TRBV7-2
D gene: TRBD2

CDR3 DNA: TGTGCCAGCAGTGAATGGATGGATGGGGGGGACACTGAAGCTTTCTTT
CDR3 protein: CASSEWMDGGDTEAFF
J gene: TRBJ1-1
V gene: TRBV25-1
D gene: .

CDR3 DNA: TGTGCCAGCAGCTACGGGACTTCCAATGAGCAGTTCTTC
CDR3 protein: CASSYGTSNEQFF
J gene: TRBJ2-1
V gene: TRBV5-6
D gene: .

CDR3 DNA: TGCGCCAGCAGCCGGACAGGGAACGCAGATACGCAGTATTTT
CDR3 protein: CASSRTGNADTQYF
J gene: TRBJ2-3
V gene: TRBV5-1
D gene: TRBD1

CDR3 DNA: TGTGCCAGCAGTTACAGGGGGGGGCACACCGGGGAGCTGTTTTTT
CDR3 protein: CASSYRGGHTGELFF
J gene: TRBJ2-2
V gene: TRBV6-6
D gene: .

CDR3 DNA: TGTGCCAGCTCACCGCGCATTACAAGCGACAATGAGCAGTTCTTC
CDR3 protein: CASSPRITSDNEQFF
J gene: TRBJ2-1
V gene: TRBV18
D gene: .

CDR3 DNA: TGTGCCAGCAGCACCCGCGCGGGGTCAACCCTTATTTTCTCCTACAATGAGCAGTTCTTC
CDR3 protein: CASSTRAGSTLIFSYNEQFF
J gene: TRBJ2-1
V gene: TRBV9
D gene: .